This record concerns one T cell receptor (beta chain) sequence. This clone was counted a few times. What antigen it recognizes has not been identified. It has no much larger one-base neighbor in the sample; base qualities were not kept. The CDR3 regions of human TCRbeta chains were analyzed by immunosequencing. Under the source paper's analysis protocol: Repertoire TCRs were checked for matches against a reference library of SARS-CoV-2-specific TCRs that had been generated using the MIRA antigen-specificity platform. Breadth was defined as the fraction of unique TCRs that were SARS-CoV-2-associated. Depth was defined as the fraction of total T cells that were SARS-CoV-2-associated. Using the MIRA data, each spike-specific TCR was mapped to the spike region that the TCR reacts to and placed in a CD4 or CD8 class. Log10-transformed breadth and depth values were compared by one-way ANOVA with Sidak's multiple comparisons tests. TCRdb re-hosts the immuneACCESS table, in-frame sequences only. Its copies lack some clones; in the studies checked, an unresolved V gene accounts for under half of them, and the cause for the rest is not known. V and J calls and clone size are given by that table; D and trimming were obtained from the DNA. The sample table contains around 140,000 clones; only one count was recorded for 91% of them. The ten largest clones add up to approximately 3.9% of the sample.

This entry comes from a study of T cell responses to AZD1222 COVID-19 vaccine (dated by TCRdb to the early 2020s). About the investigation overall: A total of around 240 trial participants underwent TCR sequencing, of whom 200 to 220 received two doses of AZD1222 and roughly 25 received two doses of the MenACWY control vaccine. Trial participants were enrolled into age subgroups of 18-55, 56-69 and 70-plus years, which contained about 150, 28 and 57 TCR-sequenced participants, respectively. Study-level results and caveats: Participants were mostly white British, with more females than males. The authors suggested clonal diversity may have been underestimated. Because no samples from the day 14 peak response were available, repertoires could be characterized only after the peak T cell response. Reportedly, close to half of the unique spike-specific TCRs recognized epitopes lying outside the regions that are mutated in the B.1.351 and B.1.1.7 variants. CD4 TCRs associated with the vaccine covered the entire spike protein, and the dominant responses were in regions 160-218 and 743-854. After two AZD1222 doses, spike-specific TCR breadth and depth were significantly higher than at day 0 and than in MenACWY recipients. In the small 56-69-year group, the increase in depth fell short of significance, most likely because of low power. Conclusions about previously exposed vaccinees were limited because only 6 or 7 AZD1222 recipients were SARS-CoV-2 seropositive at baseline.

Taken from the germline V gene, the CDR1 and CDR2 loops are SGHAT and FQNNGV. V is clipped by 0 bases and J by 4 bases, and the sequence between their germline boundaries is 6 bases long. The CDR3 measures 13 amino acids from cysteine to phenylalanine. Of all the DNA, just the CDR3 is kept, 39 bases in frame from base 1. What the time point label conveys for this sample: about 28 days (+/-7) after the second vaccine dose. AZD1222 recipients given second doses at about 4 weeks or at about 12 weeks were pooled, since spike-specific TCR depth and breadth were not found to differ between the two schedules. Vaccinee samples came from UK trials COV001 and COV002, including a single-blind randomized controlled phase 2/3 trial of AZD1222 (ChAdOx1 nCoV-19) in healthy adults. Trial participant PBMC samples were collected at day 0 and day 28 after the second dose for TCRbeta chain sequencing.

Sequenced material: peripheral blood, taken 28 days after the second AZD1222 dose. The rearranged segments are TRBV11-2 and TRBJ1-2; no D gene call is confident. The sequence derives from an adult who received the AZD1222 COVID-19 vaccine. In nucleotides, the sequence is TGTGCCAGCAGCTTAGACAGCATCTATGGCTACACCTTC. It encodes CASSLDSIYGYTF. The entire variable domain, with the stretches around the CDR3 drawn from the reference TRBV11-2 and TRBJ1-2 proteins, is EAGVAQSPRYKIIEKRQSVAFWCNPISGHATLYWYQQILGQGPKLLIQFQNNGVVDDSQLPKDRFSAERLKGVDSTLKIQPAKLEDSAVYLCASSLDSIYGYTFGSGTRLTVV.